This TCR beta chain was profiled in a study of immune evolution from preneoplasia to lung adenocarcinoma. V lost 1 base to trimming and J lost 6 bases; unmatched junction nucleotides: 7. There are 16 residues in the CDR3. The germline gives CDR1 LGHNA, CDR2 YNFKEQ. Sequencing was performed with immunoSEQ multiplex PCR; in TCRdb, only in-frame clones are kept and a portion is missing. The repertoire holds 25,000 or so clones, with about three quarters as singletons. The rearrangement joins TRBV4-2 to TRBJ2-1; 9 nucleotides line up with TRBD2. This receptor was taken from a person between 60 and 70 years old with invasive lung adenocarcinoma. Some clones in this sample may be carry-over from other donors' samples. Sequenced material: FFPE invasive lung adenocarcinoma tissue. CDR3 protein: CASSQGTSGRFNEQFF. CDR3 DNA sequence: TGTGCCAGCAGCCAAGGAACTAGCGGGCGCTTCAATGAGCAGTTCTTC.